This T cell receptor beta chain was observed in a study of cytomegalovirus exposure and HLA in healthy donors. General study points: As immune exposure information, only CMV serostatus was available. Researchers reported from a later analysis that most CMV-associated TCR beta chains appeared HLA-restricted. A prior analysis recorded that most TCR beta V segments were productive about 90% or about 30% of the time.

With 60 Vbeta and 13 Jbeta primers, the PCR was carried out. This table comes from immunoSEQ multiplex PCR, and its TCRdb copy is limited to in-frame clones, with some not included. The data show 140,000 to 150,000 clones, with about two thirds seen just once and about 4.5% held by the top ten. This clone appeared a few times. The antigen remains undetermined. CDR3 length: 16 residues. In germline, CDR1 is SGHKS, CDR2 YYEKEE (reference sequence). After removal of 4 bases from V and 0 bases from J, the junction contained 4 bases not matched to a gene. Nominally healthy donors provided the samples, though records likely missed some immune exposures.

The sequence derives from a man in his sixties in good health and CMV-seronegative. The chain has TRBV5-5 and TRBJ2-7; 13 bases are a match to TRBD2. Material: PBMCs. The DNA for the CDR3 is TGTGCCAGCAGCCTGGGACTAGCGGGGAGCTCCTACGAGCAGTACTTC. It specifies CASSLGLAGSSYEQYF. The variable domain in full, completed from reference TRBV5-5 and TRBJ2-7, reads DAGVTQSPTHLIKTRGQQVTLRCSPISGHKSVSWYQQVLGQGPQFIFQYYEKEERGRGNFPDRFSARQFPNYSSELNVNALLLGDSALYLCASSLGLAGSSYEQYFGPGTRLTVT.